One sample yielded the 23 T cell receptor beta chains listed below, sequenced in a study of cytomegalovirus exposure and HLA in healthy donors. Amplification used 60 Vbeta primers and 13 Jbeta primers. The assay was immunoSEQ multiplex PCR, and TCRdb's table has in-frame clones only and misses some. The sample carries more than 80,000 clones, under 80% recorded once. The sample consisted of PBMCs. These receptors were taken from a woman between 45 and 60 years old in good health and CMV-seropositive.

This clone was picked up one time. The V gene is TRBV5-6, the J gene TRBJ1-2; 8 nucleotides agree with TRBD1. The CDR3 sequence is 14 residues long. The germline gives CDR1 SGHDT, CDR2 YYEEEE. Losses at the gene ends were 2 bases for V and 4 bases for J; bases not matched to a gene: 4. DNA of the CDR3: TGTGCCAGCAGCTTAACAGGGGGAAGCTATGGCTACACCTTC. Amino acid sequence: CASSLTGGSYGYTF. The complete variable domain, with remaining parts taken from reference TRBV5-6 and TRBJ1-2, reads DAGVTQSPTHLIKTRGQQVTLRCSPKSGHDTVSWYQQALGQGPQFIFQYYEEEERQRGNFPDRFSGHQFPNYSSELNVNALLLGDSALYLCASSLTGGSYGYTFGSGTRLTVV.

This rearrangement joins TRBV2 to TRBJ1-2; 7 bases are shared with TRBD1. The CDR3 extends over 13 amino acids. Germline-derived CDR1 and CDR2 are SNHLY and FYNNEI. V dropped 6 bases and J dropped 6; count of bases not matched to a gene: 7. The CDR3 nucleotides read TGTGCCAGCAGCATAACAGGGGCGGATGGCTACACCTTC. It is translated as CASSITGADGYTF.

The chain is built from TRBV27 and TRBJ2-3; the D gene is possibly TRBD1 (6 bases). Germline values: CDR1 MNHEY, CDR2 SMNVEV (reference sequence). This CDR3 is 14 amino acids long. V dropped 2 bases and J dropped 2 bases, with 8 bases sitting between them. The chain's CDR3 is CASSLNRDTDTQYF. The DNA for the CDR3 is TGTGCCAGCAGTTTAAACAGGGACACAGATACGCAGTATTTT.

In this sample, this clone turned up a few times. The V gene is TRBV6-6, the J gene TRBJ2-7; TRBD2 matches 7 bases. V lost 4 bases and J lost 9; bases outside the gene matches: 9. The germline V gene encodes CDR1 MNHNY and CDR2 SVGAGI (reference sequence). The CDR3 runs to 13 residues. Here the CDR3 DNA reads TGTGCCAGCAGTTCGGGGGGTGCCTTCTGGCAGTACTTC. The encoded protein is CASSSGGAFWQYF.

The chain links TRBV23-1 to TRBJ1-4; tentative D call: TRBD1 (5 bases). TRBV23-1 is an ORF, and what it does is uncertain. CDR3 length equals 17 residues. Between the trimmed V and J ends, which lost 0 bases and 8 bases, there was a span of 19 bases. The CDR3 sequence: CASSQSIGAGRGEKLFF. The CDR3 nucleotides are TGCGCCAGCAGTCAATCGATTGGTGCAGGGCGTGGGGAAAAACTGTTTTTT.

In this sample, this clone turned up a few times. In DNA form, the CDR3 reads TGTGCCAGCAGCTACGGACAGGCCTCAGGGCAGTACTTC. Protein: CASSYGQASGQYF. The chain combines TRBV7-9 with TRBJ2-7; TRBD1 matches at 7 bases. Germline-derived CDR1 and CDR2 are SEHNR and FQNEAQ (reference sequence). With 4 bases clipped from V and 9 bases from J, the junction kept 9 bases outside the gene matches. CDR3 length: 13 amino acids. Full variable domain (missing parts from reference TRBV7-9 and TRBJ2-7): DTGVSQNPRHKITKRGQNVTFRCDPISEHNRLYWYRQTLGQGPEFLTYFQNEAQLEKSRLLSDRFSAERPKGSFSTLEIQRTEQGDSAMYLCASSYGQASGQYFGPGTRLTVT.

This clone was detected once. The rearrangement joins TRBV18 to TRBJ1-1; TRBD1 is a possible D gene (5 bases). Germline values: CDR1 KGHSH, CDR2 LQKENI. The CDR3 is 16 residues long. V was cut by 6 bases and J by 1 base, with 18 bases left in between. CDR3 sequence reads: CASSQRTQGKNTEAFF. Written as DNA, the CDR3 is TGTGCCAGCTCTCAAAGAACGCAGGGAAAGAACACTGAAGCTTTCTTT.

This clone came up a few times. The chain combines TRBV10-3 with TRBJ1-1; TRBD1 matches at 10 bases. Unmatched junction bases numbered 10, after V lost 7 bases and J lost 5 bases. The CDR3 runs 15 residues. Germline V gene lookup returns CDR1 ENHRY and CDR2 SYGVKD. The CDR3 DNA reads TGTGCCATCACCCCCGACAGGGGGCTGGGGACTGAAGCTTTCTTT. It yields the protein CAITPDRGLGTEAFF.

This chain links TRBV7-8 with TRBJ2-1; 7 nucleotides agree with TRBD2. The junction had 16 bases not matched to a gene; V was cut back by 2 bases and J by 9 bases. CDR3 length: 17 residues. Per the germline V gene, CDR1 is SGHVS and CDR2 is FQNEAQ. CDR3 DNA: TGTGCCAGCAGCTTATTGAACCGGGACTACCTTTTAGGTGAGCAGTTCTTC. Residues: CASSLLNRDYLLGEQFF.

This clone was found once. The chain combines TRBV18 with TRBJ2-3; 7 positions match TRBD2. The ends lost 5 bases at V and 0 bases at J; junction bases unmatched: 5. The CDR3 extends over 15 amino acids. The germline V gene has CDR1 KGHSH and CDR2 LQKENI. The CDR3 is CASSFLAASTDTQYF. The CDR3 bases are TGTGCCAGCTCATTCCTAGCGGCTAGCACAGATACGCAGTATTTT.

The J gene is TRBJ2-7, the V gene TRBV6-1; TRBD1 agrees at 10 bases. This CDR3 spans 15 amino acids. The germline gives CDR1 MNHNS, CDR2 SASEGT. With V trimmed by 5 bases and J by 3 bases, 7 bases remained unmatched. The CDR3: CASSWTGGLGYEQYF. The CDR3 DNA sequence: TGTGCCAGCAGTTGGACAGGGGGTCTAGGCTACGAGCAGTACTTC.

The V call is TRBV9, the J call TRBJ1-3, with unresolved D. Germline CDR1 and CDR2: SGDLS and YYNGEE. V lost 0 bases, J lost 0 bases, and 4 bases lay in between. The CDR3 has 14 residues. The CDR3 spells CASSVGSSGNTIYF. The CDR3 nucleotides read TGTGCCAGCAGCGTAGGCAGCTCTGGAAACACCATATATTTT.

The chain has TRBV9 and TRBJ1-1; TRBD1 is a possible D gene (6 bases). The CDR3 sequence is 15 residues long. The germline V gene has CDR1 SGDLS and CDR2 YYNGEE. With 4 bases removed from V and 1 base from J, the gap between germline ends came to 14 bases. The CDR3 region is CASSPETGPNTEAFF. DNA of the CDR3: TGTGCCAGCAGCCCGGAGACAGGTCCGAACACTGAAGCTTTCTTT.

As DNA, the CDR3 is TGTGCCAGCATTCCAATGGGCAGTACTAACACTGAAGCTTTCTTT. This sequence encodes CASIPMGSTNTEAFF. The chain employs TRBV27 and TRBJ1-1; D not certain. Trimming stripped 7 bases from V and 2 bases from J, with 17 bases between. The CDR3 runs 15 residues. Per germline, CDR1 MNHEY and CDR2 SMNVEV (reference sequence).

This chain links TRBV7-6 with TRBJ2-2, with D possibly matching TRBD2 (5 bases). Germline CDR1 is SGHVS and CDR2 is FNYEAQ. This CDR3 has 14 residues. V lost 3 bases and J 7 bases, leaving 12 bases between the germline ends. As DNA, the CDR3 is TGTGCCAGCAGCTTCTTGGGGAGCGGCGGGGAGCTGTTTTTT. This translates into CASSFLGSGGELFF.

The gene calls are TRBV6-1 and TRBJ1-5; D not resolved. This CDR3 is built from 12 residues. V dropped 2 bases and J dropped 11 bases, with 10 bases sitting between them. Germline CDR1 MNHNS, CDR2 SASEGT. The CDR3 nucleotides are TGTGCCAGCAGTGAAAGGAGAGGGACCCAGCATTTT. This gives the protein CASSERRGTQHF.

The chain recombines TRBV5-4 with TRBJ2-3, with 7 bases aligning to TRBD1. Germline assignment: CDR1 SGHNT and CDR2 YYREEE (reference sequence). V shed 0 bases, J shed 3 bases, and the junction held 7 bases outside the gene matches. The CDR3 sequence is 16 residues long. Here the CDR3 DNA reads TGTGCCAGCAGCTTGGGGGACAGCAGACTGACAGATACGCAGTATTTT. This codes for CASSLGDSRLTDTQYF.

The rearrangement uses TRBV7-8 and TRBJ2-1, with D possibly matching TRBD1 (5 bases). The V end lost 1 base, the J end lost 12 bases, and 7 bases lay between the germline ends. Germline loops: CDR1 SGHVS, CDR2 FQNEAQ. The CDR3 loop spans 11 amino acids. As DNA, the CDR3 is TGTGCCAGCAGCTTAGAGGGGCGGCAGTTCTTC. It translates to CASSLEGRQFF.

This chain links TRBV6-5 with TRBJ1-5; tentative D call: TRBD1 (6 bases). The V end lost 3 bases, the J end lost 5 bases, and 11 bases lay between the germline ends. The CDR3 covers 14 residues. Germline V gene sequence: CDR1 MNHEY, CDR2 SVGAGI. This chain's CDR3 is CASSYQGFDQPQHF. CDR3 sequence (DNA): TGTGCCAGCAGTTATCAGGGGTTTGATCAGCCCCAGCATTTT.

This clone was seen a handful of times. The V gene is TRBV5-4, the J gene TRBJ1-1, with 11 bases that match TRBD1. The CDR3 consists of 15 residues. Per the germline V gene, CDR1 is SGHNT and CDR2 is YYREEE (reference sequence). V was pared by 2 bases and J by 7 bases, with 7 bases of the junction left unmatched. Written as DNA, the CDR3 is TGTGCCAGCAGCTTTCCCGGACAGGGGGCGTATGAAGCTTTCTTT. Protein: CASSFPGQGAYEAFF.

The chain joins TRBV28 to TRBJ2-1, with D uncertain. CDR1 and CDR2 (germline): MDHEN, SYDVKM. The V end was cut by 3 bases, the J end by 9 bases, with 15 bases between. The CDR3 is made up of 14 amino acids. The CDR3 region has the DNA TGTGCCAGCAGTTTTTTTCTTAGAGGATTTGAGCAGTTCTTC. Amino acids: CASSFFLRGFEQFF.

The chain is built from TRBV5-1 and TRBJ1-4, with 11 bases fitting TRBD1. The CDR3 has 16 amino acids. The germline V gene encodes CDR1 SGHRS and CDR2 YFSETQ. With 4 bases clipped from V and 3 bases from J, the junction kept 5 bases outside the gene matches. CDR3 protein: CASSAGQGVPNEKLFF. The CDR3 DNA sequence: TGCGCCAGCAGCGCGGGACAGGGGGTACCTAATGAAAAACTGTTTTTT.

CDR3 bases: TGTGCCAGCAGTGAACAGGTCAACACTGAAGCTTTCTTT. This codes for CASSEQVNTEAFF. V usage is TRBV28 and J usage is TRBJ1-1; D possibly corresponds to TRBD1 (5 bases). CDR3 length: 13 residues. Trimming left V 5 bases short and J 2 bases short, with 9 bases between. Germline V gene data show CDR1 as MDHEN and CDR2 as SYDVKM.